The sequence of this TCR beta chain was determined in a study of blood T cell repertoires in COVID-19. Study as a whole: Whether acute or convalescent, the COVID-19 samples came from the United States, Italy and Spain. Sample material is recorded as cDNA or gDNA derived from T cells, B-cell-depleted T cells, or PBMCs.

TCRdb keeps only in-frame clones here, not all; method: immunoSEQ multiplex PCR. This table holds about 73,000 clones, around four fifths found once. Specimen: peripheral blood. The TCR originated in a man aged 80 or over with active or convalescent COVID-19.

The DNA of the CDR3 is TGTGCCTGGAGATCAGGCTATAATTCACCCCTCCACTTT. This codes for CAWRSGYNSPLHF. V gene TRBV30 combines with J gene TRBJ1-6; no reliable D call. In germline, CDR1 is GTSNPN, CDR2 SVGIG (reference sequence). The CDR3 runs 13 residues. V was pared by 3 bases and J by 3 bases, with 6 bases between.